This T cell receptor beta chain was found in a study of T-cell memory formation after mild COVID-19. Study at large: TCR clusters were mostly donor specific.

TCRdb processed the 5' RACE reads anew with MiXCR; each CDR3 protein has one entry. The repertoire holds about 82,000 distinct CDR3 sequences, with more than 12% as singletons. Between the trimmed V and J ends, which lost 5 bases and 3 bases, there was a span of 20 bases. The CDR3 covers 17 residues. Germline loops: CDR1 SEHNR, CDR2 FQNEAQ (reference sequence). This clonotype was counted only a few times. Specimen: PBMCs or a T cell subset sorted from them (not recorded which). This sequence was found in a man aged 18 to 29 who had mild COVID-19 (a few samples of this study predate the infection). Cell type and time point are not known. This rearrangement joins TRBV7-9 to TRBJ2-1, with D possibly being TRBD1 (5 bases). The CDR3 sequence is CASSNRQRGPGYNEQFF. The CDR3 region has the DNA TGTGCCAGCAGCAACAGACAGAGAGGACCAGGCTACAATGAGCAGTTCTTC.